This entry features one T cell receptor beta chain sequence. Its antigen is currently unknown. The PCR employed 60 Vbeta primers together with 13 Jbeta primers. Profiling relied on immunoSEQ multiplex PCR, and the TCRdb table lists in-frame clones only, not all of them. The table includes roughly 200,000 clones, 79% detected once. This sample was taken from a study of cytomegalovirus exposure and HLA in healthy donors. Study conclusions and caveats: Overall, under 200 TCR beta chains were annotated as cytomegalovirus-associated. Earlier findings revealed that most TCR beta V segments proved productive either about 90% or about 30% of the time. In the analysis, some V segments, TRBV6-2 and TRBV6-3 included, were excluded as indistinguishable. The likely explanation for a cluster of highly shared sequence variants was sequencing artifact.

The germline CDR1 and CDR2 sequences are ENHRY and SYGVKD. Trimming at V came to 6 bases and at J to 3 bases, leaving 6 bases not matched to a gene. There are 15 residues in the CDR3. The sequencing input was PBMCs. The clonotype comes from a woman aged 30 to 39 in good health and CMV-seropositive. The V and J genes are TRBV10-3 and TRBJ2-1; 9 bases line up with TRBD2. The CDR3 DNA sequence: TGTGCCATCAGAGAAGCTAGCGGGAACTACAATGAGCAGTTCTTC. Translating gives CAIREASGNYNEQFF.